The TCR beta chain under discussion was sequenced for a study of CD8+CD57+ T cells in acquired aplastic anemia. Findings and caveats of the study: About 29 sequences, all CD8+ CDR3, were shared between patients and controls.

Concerning this clonotype itself: Its target is not known.

Patients picked for sequencing had shown CD8+CD57+ cell expansion detected by flow cytometry. Profiling of TCR beta VDJ combinations and CDR3 sequences used genomic DNA as template. TCRdb processed the reads anew with MiXCR; each CDR3 protein has one entry. The sample has fewer than 250,000 distinct CDR3 sequences, about half seen once; the top ten hold 15% to 20%. Germline V CDR1 and CDR2: SGHTA, FQGNSA. The CDR3 is made up of 15 amino acids. With 4 bases clipped from V and 1 base from J, the junction kept 5 bases outside the gene matches. The sequenced material came from sorted CD4+, CD8+, or CD8+CD57+ T cells (not recorded which) from PBMCs. The chain links TRBV7-2 to TRBJ2-3, with 7 bases identical to TRBD2. The TCR sequence derives from a human donor with aplastic anemia. CDR3 DNA sequence: TGTGCCAGCAGCTCGCGGGGAGGGGGCACAGATACGCAGTATTTT. This encodes CASSSRGGGTDTQYF.